The rows below give T cell receptor beta chains drawn from one sample of a study of OX40 agonist ivuxolimab in advanced cancers. Clones were read by immunoSEQ multiplex PCR, and TCRdb kept only the in-frame ones, dropping some. The sample lists about 99,000 clones, around 96% occurring once. Here the sequenced sample was CD4+ or CD8+ T cells sorted from blood, taken in a trial of the OX40 agonist ivuxolimab. These receptors originate from an adult with an advanced solid tumor such as melanoma, head and neck, liver or kidney cancer. The CDR3 runs from the conserved cysteine through the conserved F or W.

V gene	CDR3 protein
TRBV5-6	CASSSQGSNEQFF
TRBV15	CATSMGATNEKLFF
TRBV29-1	CSVDVSARSGELFF
TRBV2	CASSPILAGAGVAKNIQYF
TRBV7-9	CASSQALDYGYTF
TRBV19	CASSTSGANVLTF
TRBV19	CASSPDREWTEAFF
TRBV5-6	CASSPDRTNYGYTF
TRBV9	CASSVDGTSGHEETQYF
TRBV9	CASRGTVDHGYTF
TRBV4-1	CASSPQSAPMGNYGYTF
TRBV28	CASSLGAGELFF
TRBV28	CASSSSSGGSTDTQYF
TRBV7-2	CASSSPRVVNTEAFF
TRBV5-4	CASSLAGYYGYTF
TRBV15	CATSPRNSPLHF
TRBV13	CASSPTGSWADTQYF
TRBV6-6	CASSYSGGLETQYF
TRBV27	CASSLRQLPTVYGYTF
TRBV28	CASRPDGYYGYTF
TRBV19	CASSISGRNYEQYF
TRBV11-3	CASSLTGTTPEAFF
TRBV19	CASSIGSGYQPQHF
TRBV5-4	CASSLTGTYQYF
TRBV19	CASSIGFGQGDYEQYF
TRBV7-8	CASSSKQGVNNTGELFF
TRBV7-6	CASSLARETSGPPVDTQYF
TRBV14	CASSQSDQYTQYF
TRBV28	CASRTGQDYGYTF
TRBV6-1	CASSESGVYEQYF
TRBV9	CASSVGQGGFNQPQHF
TRBV19	CASSNGQGQPRHF
TRBV7-8	CASSLARWTAGDTQYF
TRBV27	CASSIQASQPQHF
TRBV7-9	CASSLVTTDTQYF
TRBV18	CASSLRDIGMETQYF
TRBV27	CASSPLGQISYEQYF
TRBV28	CASSQLATSYEQYF
TRBV5-4	CASSAETEERPGGEAFF
TRBV4-1	CASSQETVFEQYF
TRBV27	CASSSFGTEAFF
TRBV5-6	CASSWTETQYF
TRBV6-5	CASSYEGDGDTQYF
TRBV2	CASALTSGQGEKLFF
TRBV27	CASSLAGGSTDTQYF
TRBV4-1	CASSLRQGAWETQYF
TRBV28	CASTHSSSYEQYF
TRBV6-1	CASWDRFRSGNTIYF
TRBV4-2	CASSQVPGQGPNEKLFF
TRBV9	CASAPGRLLDEQYF
TRBV19	CASSIDRGLAEETQYF
TRBV4-3	CASSQDRYLAGVTYEQYF
TRBV5-6	CASSVRGTNYGYTF
TRBV27	CASSLQGLNTEAFF
TRBV28	CASSLRRPPSGNQPQHF
TRBV28	CATQGTFVYEQFF
TRBV5-8	CASSSGATANEKLFF
TRBV27	CATKQLAGITDTQYF
TRBV9	CASSSPRGGTEAFF